The present entry profiles one T cell receptor (beta chain) with its context. Its specificity is unknown. The data stem from a study of beta chain features in type 1 diabetes. Study context: Roughly 110,000,000 sorted cells were examined across all samples.

Expressed TCRB transcripts were sequenced because the isolated RNA had all been reverse transcribed beforehand. Assay: immunoSEQ multiplex PCR; the TCRdb copy retains only in-frame clones and omits some. The sample holds 400,000 to 450,000 clones, more than 11% seen once. Germline values: CDR1 SEHNR, CDR2 FQNEAQ (reference sequence). V lost 5 bases, J lost 9 bases, and 7 bases stayed unmatched. The CDR3 sequence is 16 residues long. The study's findings and limits: Insertion counts at VDJ junctions were lower in type 1 diabetes patients, who also showed more deletions there.

The sequenced material came from naive CD4+ T cells from blood. The gene calls are TRBV7-9 and TRBJ2-4; 16 nucleotides match TRBD2. The TCR sequence derives from a man under 40 in good health. This CDR3 is CASSPGTSGGDGIQYF. For the CDR3, the DNA is TGTGCCAGCAGCCCCGGGACTAGCGGGGGGGACGGCATTCAGTACTTC.